Included here is one T cell receptor beta chain sequence, with context. The sample holds a few counts of this clone. Its antigen is not yet known. Base qualities were left out, and no much larger clone turns up one base away. This sample is drawn from a study of T cell responses to AZD1222 COVID-19 vaccine (TCRdb year 2021). Looking at the study overall: AZD1222 recipients whose second dose came at about 4 weeks and those whose second dose came at about 12 weeks were combined into one group, since spike-specific TCR depth and breadth did not differ between the two schedules. Trial participants were enrolled by age into subgroups of 18-55, 56-69 and 70-plus years, and roughly 160, 29 and 62 TCR-sequenced participants, respectively, were included in these subgroups. A total of 230 to 250 trial participants underwent TCR sequencing, of whom about 210 had received two doses of AZD1222 and roughly 26 had received two doses of the MenACWY control vaccine.

The meaning of the sample's time point label: baseline before first vaccination. Vaccinee samples were obtained from the UK trials COV001 and COV002, which included a single-blind randomized controlled phase 2/3 trial of AZD1222 (ChAdOx1 nCoV-19) in healthy adults. Trial participant PBMC samples were collected at day 0 and day 28 after the second dose for TCRbeta chain sequencing. The CDR3 regions of human TCRbeta chains were analyzed by immunosequencing. The study's own analysis went as follows. Repertoire TCRs were checked for matches against a reference library of SARS-CoV-2-specific TCRs that had been generated using the MIRA antigen-specificity platform. Breadth was defined as the fraction of unique TCRs that were SARS-CoV-2-associated. Depth was defined as the fraction of total T cells that were SARS-CoV-2-associated. Using the MIRA data, each spike-specific TCR was mapped to the spike region that the TCR reacts to and placed in a CD4 or CD8 class. Log10-transformed breadth and depth values were compared by one-way ANOVA with Sidak's multiple comparisons tests. TCRdb's version of the immuneACCESS table is confined to in-frame rearrangements and falls short of the full clone set. An unresolved V gene accounts for under half of the shortfall where checked; the remainder is of unknown origin. V and J calls and clone size are copied from that table; D and trimming were computed from the DNA. For this sample the table gives some 80,000 clones, of which approximately 85% were detected only once. About 9.5% of the sample rests with the top ten.

V is shortened by 7 bases, J by 1 base, and the region joining them spans 7 bases. CDR1 and CDR2 are read off the germline V gene as SNHLY and FYNNEI. The CDR3, cysteine through phenylalanine, is 12 amino acids long. Left in the record is the CDR3 DNA by itself, 36 bases read in frame from the first base. General study outcomes and caveats: Epitopes outside the regions mutated in the B.1.351 and B.1.1.7 variants were reportedly recognized by nearly half of the unique spike-specific TCRs. Participants were mostly white British, with more females than males. The authors suggested clonal diversity may have been underestimated. Conclusions about previously exposed vaccinees were limited because only 5 or 6 AZD1222 recipients were SARS-CoV-2 seropositive at baseline. Because no samples from the day 14 peak response were available, repertoires could be characterized only after the peak T cell response. The whole spike protein was spanned by vaccine-associated CD4 TCRs, and dominant responses were seen in regions 160-218 and 743-854. After two AZD1222 doses, spike-specific TCR breadth and depth were significantly higher than at day 0 and than in MenACWY recipients. The 56-69-year group was small, and its depth increase did not reach significance, likely because of low power.

This clonotype was obtained from an adult in good health. Sample: peripheral blood, taken on day 0 of AZD1222 vaccination. The receptor chain draws on TRBV2 and TRBJ1-1, and perhaps TRBD1 as D gene, on 5 matching bases. The DNA sequence is given as TGTGCCAGCAACAGGTGGAACACTGAAGCTTTCTTT. Its product reads: CASNRWNTEAFF.